This T cell receptor beta chain came from a study of identical twins. Unique molecular identifiers were present on the cDNA, which also gained a universal primer site by template switching. MiXCR, applied by TCRdb to the 5' RACE reads, yields one record per CDR3 protein. The repertoire includes around 490,000 distinct CDR3 sequences, 20% to 25% of them detected once, and 0.4% to 0.6% sits in the top ten. Notes on the study in general: The abundant beta clonotypes from cord blood had fewer insertions, and memory repertoires had none of this.

In every case, the donor was a healthy Caucasian. Germline V CDR1 and CDR2: SGHAT, FQNNGV. Trimming cost V 1 base and J 15 bases; bases outside gene matches: 4. CDR3 length equals 12 residues. Worth noting for this clonotype: What it recognizes is unknown.

These data also featured in a second study, about yellow fever vaccine responses in identical twins.

The sample consisted of CD4+ T cells sorted from blood. This receptor was obtained from a woman under 30 in good health. The chain employs TRBV11-2 and TRBJ2-1, with TRBD2 identical over 9 bases. The CDR3 protein is CASSLGVGLAFF. The CDR3 bases are TGTGCCAGCAGCTTAGGGGTGGGACTAGCGTTCTTC.